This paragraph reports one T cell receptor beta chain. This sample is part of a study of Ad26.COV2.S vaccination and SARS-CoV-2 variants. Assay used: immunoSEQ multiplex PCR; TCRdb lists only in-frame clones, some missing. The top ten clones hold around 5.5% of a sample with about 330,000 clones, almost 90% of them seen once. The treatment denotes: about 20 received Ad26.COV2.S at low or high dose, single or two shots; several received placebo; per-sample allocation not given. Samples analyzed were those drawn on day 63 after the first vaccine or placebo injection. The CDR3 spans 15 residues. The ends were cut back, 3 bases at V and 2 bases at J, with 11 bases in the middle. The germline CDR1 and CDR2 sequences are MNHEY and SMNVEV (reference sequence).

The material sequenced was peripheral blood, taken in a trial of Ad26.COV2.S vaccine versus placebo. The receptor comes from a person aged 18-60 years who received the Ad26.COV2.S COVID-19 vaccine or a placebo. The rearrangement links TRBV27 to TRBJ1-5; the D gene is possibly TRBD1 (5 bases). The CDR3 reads CASSFGQGGNQPQHF. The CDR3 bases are TGTGCCAGCAGTTTCGGGCAGGGAGGCAATCAGCCCCAGCATTTT.